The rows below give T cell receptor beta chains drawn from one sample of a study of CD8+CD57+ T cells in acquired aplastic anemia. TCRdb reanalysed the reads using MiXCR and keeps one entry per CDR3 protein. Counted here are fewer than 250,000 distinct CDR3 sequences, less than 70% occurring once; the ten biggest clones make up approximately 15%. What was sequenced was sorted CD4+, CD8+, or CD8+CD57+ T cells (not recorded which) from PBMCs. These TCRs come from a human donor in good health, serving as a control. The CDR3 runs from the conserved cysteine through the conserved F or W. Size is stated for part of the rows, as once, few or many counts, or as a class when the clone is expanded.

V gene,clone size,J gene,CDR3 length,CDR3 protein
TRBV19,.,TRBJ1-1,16,CASSRASGGMNTEAFF
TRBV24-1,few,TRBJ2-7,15,CATSDPSDRGGEQYF
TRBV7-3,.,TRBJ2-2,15,CASSQGSLNTGELFF
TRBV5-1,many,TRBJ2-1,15,CASSLVSEVYNEQFF
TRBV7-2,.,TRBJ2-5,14,CASSYTGWAETQYF
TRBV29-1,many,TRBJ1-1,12,CSVERRDTEAFF
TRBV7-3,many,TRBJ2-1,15,CASSQGLAGYNEQFF
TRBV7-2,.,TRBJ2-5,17,CASSPWGSGGSGETQYF
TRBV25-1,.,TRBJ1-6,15,CASSDRDINNSPLHF
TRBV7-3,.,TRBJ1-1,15,CASSLTGQMNTEAFF
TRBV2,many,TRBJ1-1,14,CASSAGGGYTEAFF
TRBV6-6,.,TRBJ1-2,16,CASSYSTWCAGHGYTF
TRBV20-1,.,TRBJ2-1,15,CSAARRAGKNNEQFF
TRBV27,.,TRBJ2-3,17,CASRGRTGALATDTQYF
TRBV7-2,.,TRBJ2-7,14,CASSLGVSGKEQYF
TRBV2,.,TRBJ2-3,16,CAGPGTGGESTDTQYF
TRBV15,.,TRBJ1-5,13,CAIATGGNQPQHF
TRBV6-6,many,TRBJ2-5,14,CASRLGLAKETQYF
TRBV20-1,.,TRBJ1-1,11,CSAVQNTEAFF
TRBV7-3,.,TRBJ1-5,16,CAGQMGQGDNEQPQHF
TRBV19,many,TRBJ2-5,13,CASSPRYGETQYF
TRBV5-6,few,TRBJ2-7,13,CASSLGQVYEQYF
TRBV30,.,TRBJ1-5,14,CAWSVQGGEQPQHF
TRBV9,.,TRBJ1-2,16,CASNTQRQGLTYGYTF
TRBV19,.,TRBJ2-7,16,CASSIGSGGTSYEQYF
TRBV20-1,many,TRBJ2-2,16,CSARESAGGGTGELFF
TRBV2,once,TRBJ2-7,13,CASIRTSAYEQYF
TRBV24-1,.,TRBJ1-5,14,CATSRQDSNQPQHF
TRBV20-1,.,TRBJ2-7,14,CSARDLMAGYEQYF
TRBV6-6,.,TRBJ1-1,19,CASSYKLSQGGQLNTEAFF
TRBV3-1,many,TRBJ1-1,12,CASSSGQLEAFF
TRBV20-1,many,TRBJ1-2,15,CSARARTGANYGYTF
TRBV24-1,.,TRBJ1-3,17,CATSLPAGAISGNTIYF
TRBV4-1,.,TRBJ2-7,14,CASSQYDPGDEQYF
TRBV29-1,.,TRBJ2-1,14,CSGLGHLEGHEQFF
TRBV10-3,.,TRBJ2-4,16,CAISDQGTVAKNIQYF
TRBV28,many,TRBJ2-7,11,CASRDLYEQYF
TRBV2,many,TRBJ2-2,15,CASSEVPGGTGELFF
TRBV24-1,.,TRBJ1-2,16,CATSDPGARANYGYTF
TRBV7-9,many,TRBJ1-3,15,CASSLVADSGNTIYF